Listed here are 8 T cell receptor beta chains from one sample, sequenced in a study of T cell responses to AZD1222 COVID-19 vaccine. Produced via immunoSEQ multiplex PCR; TCRdb's table is partial and in-frame only. The sample has tens of thousands of clones, roughly three quarters seen once. This material consisted of peripheral blood, taken on day 0 of MenACWY control vaccination. All receptors derive from an adult in good health.

This CDR3 is CASSLSRREGGNYGYTF. CDR3 DNA sequence: TGTGCCAGCAGCTTATCCCGTAGGGAGGGGGGCAACTATGGCTACACCTTC. This chain connects TRBV5-6 to TRBJ1-2; weak D call: TRBD1 (6 bases). The germline CDR1 and CDR2 sequences are SGHDT and YYEEEE. V was shortened by 2 bases and J by 2 bases, with 19 bases between the two germline ends. This CDR3 contains 17 residues.

The chain uses TRBV27 and TRBJ2-3; the match to TRBD1 covers 9 bases. In germline, CDR1 is MNHEY, CDR2 SMNVEV (reference sequence). V was clipped by 4 bases and J by 2 bases; unmatched bases: 4. The CDR3 is made up of 15 amino acids. CDR3 nucleotide sequence: TGTGCCAGCAGTTACAGGGGGCTAGTCACAGATACGCAGTATTTT. It specifies CASSYRGLVTDTQYF.

The CDR3 sequence: CATSDYETAKGYTF. The CDR3 DNA is TGTGCCACCAGTGATTACGAGACTGCGAAGGGCTACACCTTC. The chain is built from TRBV24-1 and TRBJ1-2; D gene uncertain. This CDR3 comprises 14 residues. The V gene lost 2 bases and the J gene lost 8 bases, with 14 bases spanning the gap. The germline V gene encodes CDR1 KGHDR and CDR2 SFDVKD.

This clone was seen more than once but under ten times. This sequence joins TRBV27 and TRBJ1-5, with D possibly matching TRBD1 (5 bases). V gave up 0 bases and J gave up 6 bases, with 9 bases separating them. The CDR3 length is 14 residues. Germline V gives CDR1 MNHEY, CDR2 SMNVEV (reference sequence). Here the CDR3 reads CASSLSAGSQPQHF. In nucleotides, the CDR3 is TGTGCCAGCAGTTTATCGGCAGGGAGTCAGCCCCAGCATTTT.

V is TRBV19 and J is TRBJ2-7; D uncertain. V was pared by 3 bases and J by 6 bases, with 12 bases between. The germline V gene encodes CDR1 LNHDA and CDR2 SQIVND (reference sequence). The CDR3 has 13 residues. CDR3 amino acids: CASSISEVGEQYF. In DNA, the CDR3 is TGTGCCAGTAGTATTTCAGAAGTAGGCGAGCAGTACTTC. Looking up the rest from reference TRBV19 and TRBJ2-7 gives the full variable domain: DGGITQSPKYLFRKEGQNVTLSCEQNLNHDAMYWYRQDPGQGLRLIYYSQIVNDFQKGDIAEGYSVSREKKESFPLTVTSAQKNPTAFYLCASSISEVGEQYFGPGTRLTVT.

V gene TRBV19 combines with J gene TRBJ2-1; possible D gene TRBD1, 6 bases. The length of the CDR3 is 15 residues. Germline CDR1 and CDR2: LNHDA and SQIVND (reference sequence). V lost 1 base and J lost 8, with 15 bases in between. The DNA for the CDR3 is TGTGCCAGTAGTATAGGCCCTAAACAGGGTCATGAGCAGTTCTTC. It is translated as CASSIGPKQGHEQFF.

This sequence joins TRBV3-1 (or the pseudogene TRBV3-2) and TRBJ1-6; perhaps TRBD1 as D (5 bases). Trimming took 0 bases from V and 10 from J, leaving 10 bases between them. Germline CDR1 LGHDT, CDR2 YNNKEL (reference sequence). The CDR3 length is 14 residues. CDR3: CASSQETRASPLHF. In DNA, the CDR3 is TGTGCCAGCAGCCAAGAAACCAGGGCGTCACCCCTCCACTTT.

This chain links TRBV9 with TRBJ1-3; D remains unclear. Germline CDR1 and CDR2: SGDLS and YYNGEE. V gave up 0 bases and J gave up 4 bases, with 17 bases separating them. The CDR3 loop spans 17 amino acids. CDR3 sequence: CASSVAISSRGGNTIYF. In DNA form, the CDR3 reads TGTGCCAGCAGCGTAGCTATATCCTCCAGAGGGGGAAACACCATATATTTT.